Below are 6 T cell receptor beta chains sequenced from a single sample in a study of cytomegalovirus exposure and HLA in healthy donors (dated by TCRdb to about 2017). To prepare the library, the immunoSEQ multiplex PCR assay was applied. The multiplex PCR relied on a mix of 60 forward primers for TCR Vbeta segments and 13 reverse primers for TCR Jbeta segments. As stored in TCRdb, this immuneACCESS dataset retains in-frame rearrangements with V and J assigned. A fraction of the clones does not appear; measured against another copy, unresolved V genes explain less than half of the discrepancy, and the remainder lacks a known reason. For this sample there are approximately 67,000 clones; 65% to 70% appear just once. Approximately 2.2% of the sample lies in the top ten. The material sequenced was PBMCs. These receptors were obtained from a woman in her 30s in good health and CMV-seronegative.

The chain is built from TRBV7-2 and TRBJ1-4, with D possibly matching TRBD1 (5 bases). Germline CDR1 SGHTA, CDR2 FQGNSA. The germline V and J ends were trimmed by 3 bases and 8 bases, with 13 bases remaining between them. The CDR3 covers 14 residues. CDR3 bases: TGTGCCAGCAGCTTGGGAGGGGTTGGCGAAAAACTGTTTTTT. Translating it yields CASSLGGVGEKLFF.

This chain links TRBV4-3 with TRBJ1-2, with TRBD1 as a possible D gene (6 bases). The CDR3 spans 17 residues. The V and J ends lost 1 base and 0 bases respectively, with 15 bases between them. CDR1 and CDR2 from the germline V gene are LGHNA and YSLEER. In DNA, the CDR3 is TGCGCCAGCAGCCAAGCCCCAGGGGCGTTAGCTAACTATGGCTACACCTTC. Its translation: CASSQAPGALANYGYTF.

The chain recombines TRBV29-1 with TRBJ2-1, with 14 bases that match TRBD2. This CDR3 is built from 17 residues. Per the germline V gene, CDR1 is SQVTM and CDR2 is ANQGSEA. Trimming at V came to 3 bases and at J to 3 bases, leaving 7 bases not matched to a gene. The CDR3 reads CSVDNGLAGGHYNEQFF. The CDR3 nucleotides are TGCAGCGTTGACAACGGACTAGCGGGGGGCCACTACAATGAGCAGTTCTTC.

CDR3 nucleotide sequence: TGTGCCAGCAGTGTTGGCAGGGACACAGATACGCAGTATTTT. Translation: CASSVGRDTDTQYF. The chain uses TRBV6-5 and TRBJ2-3, with D maybe TRBD1 (5 bases). The CDR3 runs 14 residues. V was cut by 5 bases and J by 2 bases, with 11 bases left in between. CDR1 MNHEY and CDR2 SVGAGI come from the germline V gene.

This clone was found a few times. The chain has TRBV7-9 and TRBJ1-1; D gene ambiguous. CDR3 length: 13 residues. Germline CDR1 and CDR2: SEHNR and FQNEAQ (reference sequence). Deletions cut 5 bases from V and 7 bases from J, with 14 bases between. CDR3 bases: TGTGCCAGCAGCCTACGACGCGGGAATGAAGCTTTCTTT. As protein: CASSLRRGNEAFF.

V and J are TRBV7-2 and TRBJ2-1; the match to TRBD2 covers 10 bases. This CDR3 comprises 15 residues. The trim removed 0 bases at V and 6 bases at J, leaving 2 bases unmatched. Germline V gene data show CDR1 as SGHTA and CDR2 as FQGNSA. The chain's CDR3 is CASSLALAGANEQFF. The CDR3 coding sequence is TGTGCCAGCAGCTTAGCCCTAGCGGGGGCCAATGAGCAGTTCTTC.